This record concerns one T cell receptor beta chain sequence. Its antigen is currently not known. The input lacks base qualities; no much larger clone sits a single base away. The CDR3 covers 15 residues, taking in both the cysteine and the phenylalanine. The kept DNA is CDR3 alone, 45 bases in frame from the first base. The germline V gene encodes CDR1 SGHRS and CDR2 YFSETQ. Here V drops 0 bases and J drops 8 bases, and the junction holds 6 bases not matched to any gene. Library creation used the immunoSEQ multiplex PCR assay. A mixture of 60 forward primers for TCR Vbeta segments and 13 reverse primers for TCR Jbeta segments was used in the multiplex PCR. A multiplex PCR assay on genomic DNA amplified the CDR3 region of rearranged TCR beta genes. The Illumina HiSeq System was used to sequence the amplified TCR beta libraries as 87-base-pair reads. On the authors' methods: A later analysis counted approximately 74 million unique TCR beta chains across the 550 to 700 repertoires, and 9.5 million to 11 million of these chains were shared by at least two donors. A nearest-neighbor algorithm error-corrected the raw reads and collapsed the reads into unique sequences, merging closely related sequences to remove PCR and sequencing errors. To assign V, D and J gene segments, CDR3 sequences were aligned to IMGT reference sequences. For a sequence to be retained, at least a six-nucleotide match to both a V gene segment and a J gene segment was required. Rearrangements were called productive when the CDR3 lacked stop codons and stayed in frame with V and J; all others were non-productive. CDR3 was defined according to IMGT convention as the region running from the second conserved V-encoded cysteine to the conserved J-encoded phenylalanine. The earlier analysis of approximately 500 of the donors excluded sequences that lacked an unambiguous match to a single V gene segment. In an earlier analysis of 450 to 700 of the donors, V segments were called functional above 56.7% productive rearrangements and were called segregating when the between-donor standard deviation exceeded 5%. A statistical classification framework was built to diagnose cytomegalovirus status from the catalog of TCR beta chain sequences. In a later analysis, V and J genes were assigned by comparing TCR nucleotide sequences against IMGT/GENE-DB human TR gene sequences. Using the TCRdist pipeline, a later analysis assigned CDR3 sequences along with most-parsimonious VDJ recombination scenarios. In a later analysis, every TCR beta chain was defined by the combination of its CDR3 amino acid sequence and its V-gene family, and reads without a unique V-gene family were dropped. A later analysis removed several hundred highly shared, low-generation-probability nucleotide sequences to deal with suspected cross-contamination and a sequencing artifact. In a later analysis, a clonal expansion index for each public chain was calculated from normalized within-repertoire ranks of inferred template counts. In a later analysis, generation probabilities were computed using a VDJ recombination model fitted to out-of-frame rearrangements, and the results were checked against IGoR. In a later analysis, TCR-TCR, TCR-HLA and TCR-CMV co-occurrence was scored with hypergeometric tests, and a repertoire-size bias correction was applied to TCR pairs. False discovery rates were estimated in a later analysis by permuting HLA or CMV assignments 20 times. In a later analysis, co-occurring TCRs were grouped using DBSCAN, and TCRdist sequence similarity was added for clustering within HLA-allele-positive subsets. Co-occurrence clustering excluded repertoires with fewer than 30,000 or more than 120,000 public chains, plus five with anomalous nucleotide sharing. The table was pulled from immuneACCESS by TCRdb, which kept in-frame rearrangements only. Such tables lose some clones; where checked, under half of the loss comes from unresolved V genes, and the rest has no known cause. V and J calls and clone size come straight from that table; D and trimming were deduced from the DNA. For this sample there are 130,000 to 150,000 clones; around four fifths appear just once. The ten biggest clones cover roughly 9.7% of the sample.

This record belongs to a study of cytomegalovirus exposure and HLA in healthy donors (dated by TCRdb to 2015 to 2018). About the investigation overall: An earlier analysis of approximately 590 of the donors reported 250 to 300 Gb of sequence data and 120 million or so unique TCR beta sequences from about 179 million T cells. About 320 gigabases of sequencing data and roughly 90 million unique TCR sequences were included in an early release covering 550 to 650 HLA-typed donors. An earlier analysis of roughly 600 of the donors used high-throughput TCR beta sequencing to judge whether each TCR beta V gene segment behaved as functional or pseudogenic. Among 398 genotyped donors of the cohort, an average of about 240,000 unique TCR beta nucleotide sequences were sequenced per donor, roughly 20% of them non-productive. All discovery cohort repertoires had been generated using a single sequencing platform. Class I and class II HLA loci were covered by the typing at four-digit resolution. The study used immunosequencing to profile the T cell repertoires of several hundred subjects and linked those repertoires to cytomegalovirus serostatus. Because of strong linkage in the cohort, 4 to 6 DR-DQ haplotypes were treated as single units for association and clustering. To study patterns of TCR occurrence, a later analysis re-analyzed previously published TCR beta repertoires from 650 to 750 donors and added high-resolution HLA genotyping. The number of typed donors differed by locus: about 620-640 for A, B, C, DRB1 and DQB1; 522 for DQA1; 606 for DPA1; and some 470 for DPB1. Of the roughly 400 genotyped donors, roughly 80% were placed in the genetic ancestry cluster associated with self-reported Caucasian donors. A later genetic analysis took genome-wide SNP genotypes for about 55% of the roughly 670 donors and used that subset as a discovery cohort. The later analysis used no new phenotypic data to find candidate immune exposures, relying instead on TCR beta sequences and their occurrence across donors. The study aimed to test whether cataloging public T cell receptors could reveal signatures of past pathogen exposure. Donor age, sex, ethnicity and CMV serostatus were compiled together with the repertoire data. High-throughput TCR immunosequencing, statistical association of individual TCRs with disease status, and machine learning were combined to predict cytomegalovirus infection status. A separate validation cohort of 100 to 150 different subjects was used in addition to the roughly 640-subject first cohort.

What the research found in general, with its limitations: A further reported finding was that TCR beta sequences accurately predicted the HLA-A and HLA-B alleles for most subjects in the first cohort. Broadly in line with IMGT annotations, most TCR beta V segments showed up in productive rearrangements about 90% or about 30% of the time in an earlier analysis of a few hundred of the donors. Specific HLA alleles were associated with about 17,000 TCR beta sequences at a false discovery rate of 0.05 in a later analysis. A later analysis found that TCR association rates varied across HLA loci, with DRB1 alleles showing the most associated TCRs and HLA-C alleles the fewest. The only immune exposure information available for the cohort was CMV serostatus. The earlier analysis of 587 of the donors excluded some 16 rarely observed V segments, including chromosome 9 orphons, because counts were too low. In both the original and validation cohorts, the classifier was reported to diagnose cytomegalovirus status with high specificity and sensitivity. According to a later analysis, parvovirus B19, influenza, CMV and Epstein-Barr virus appeared linked to several top co-occurrence clusters. Assigning TCR associations to individual alleles was difficult when HLA alleles, especially DR and DQ, strongly co-occurred. Some IMGT-functional V segments, including TRBV6-2 and TRBV6-3, could not be distinguished by the 87-base-pair reads and were therefore excluded. In the study, 164 TCR beta chains were listed as associated with cytomegalovirus. Most CMV-associated TCR beta chains appeared to be HLA-restricted in a later analysis, and the HLA associations seemed to be driven largely by CMV exposure. A later genetic analysis associated a missense DCLRE1C variant with V-gene and J-gene trimming of TCR beta chains, and an independent cohort replicated the association. Three of the identified cytomegalovirus-associated TCR beta chains were confirmed in vitro to be specific for cytomegalovirus antigens. Sequencing depth was assumed to be roughly uniform across donors in the presence/absence analyses, though that assumption may not hold. Because HLA typing was missing for some donors at each locus, association tests included only the typed subset. A later genetic analysis reported fewer N-insertions in productive TCRs among donors in an Asian-associated ancestry cluster than the roughly 620-donor mean. While some public TCRs were present in many individuals, most TCR sequences turned up only very rarely across donors. This cohort had only TCR beta chains sequenced, and the lack of alpha or paired-chain data limited which features could be detected. Compared with equally common non-associated chains, HLA-associated TCR beta chains in a later analysis were more clonally expanded and had lower generation probabilities. According to the authors, the approach could potentially be generalized to other disease states and immunological phenotypes. Linkage disequilibrium might explain the correlated functional status among segregating V segments, but an unknown experimental factor could not be ruled out. A cluster of highly shared sequence variants was judged likely to be a technical artifact of the sequencing pipeline.

In total, 630 or so healthy bone marrow donors made up the cohort. All cohort members were sampled while nominally healthy, although unrecorded immune exposures were likely present. The donor tested CMV seropositive and was one of the 289 seropositive cohort members. Each donor provided a peripheral blood sample, and peripheral blood mononuclear cells were used for TCR beta sequencing. Genomic DNA was extracted from the blood cell samples with the Qiagen DNeasy Blood Extraction Kit. Here the chain combines TRBV5-1 and TRBJ2-1; the central 9 bases match TRBD2. The material sequenced was PBMCs. The clonotype originates from a woman in her sixties or seventies in good health and CMV-seropositive. The DNA sequence is as follows: TGCGCCAGCAGCTTGGCATTAGCGGGAGTGTATGAGCAGTTCTTC. It translates to CASSLALAGVYEQFF.